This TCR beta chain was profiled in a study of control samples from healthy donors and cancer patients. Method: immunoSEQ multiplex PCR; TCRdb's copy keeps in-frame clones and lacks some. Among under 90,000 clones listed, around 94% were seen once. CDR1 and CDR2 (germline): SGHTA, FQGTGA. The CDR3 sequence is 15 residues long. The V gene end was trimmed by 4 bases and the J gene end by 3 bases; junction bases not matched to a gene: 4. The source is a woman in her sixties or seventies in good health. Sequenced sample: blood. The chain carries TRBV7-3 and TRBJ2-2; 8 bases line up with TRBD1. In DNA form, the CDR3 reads TGTGCCAGCAGCTCCCAGGGGGCAGACACCGGGGAGCTGTTTTTT. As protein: CASSSQGADTGELFF.